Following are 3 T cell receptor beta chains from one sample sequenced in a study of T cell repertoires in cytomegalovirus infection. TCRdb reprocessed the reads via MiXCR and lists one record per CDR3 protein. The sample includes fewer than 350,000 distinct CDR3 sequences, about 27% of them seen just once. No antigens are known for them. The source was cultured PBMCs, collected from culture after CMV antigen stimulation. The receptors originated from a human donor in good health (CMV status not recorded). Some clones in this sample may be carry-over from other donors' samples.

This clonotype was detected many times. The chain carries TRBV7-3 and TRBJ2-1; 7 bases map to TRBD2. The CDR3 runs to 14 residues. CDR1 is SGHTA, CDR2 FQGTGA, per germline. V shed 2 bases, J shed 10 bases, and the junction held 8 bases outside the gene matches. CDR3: CASSLAGEVAEQFF. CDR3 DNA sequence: TGTGCCAGCAGCTTAGCGGGAGAGGTAGCCGAGCAGTTCTTC.

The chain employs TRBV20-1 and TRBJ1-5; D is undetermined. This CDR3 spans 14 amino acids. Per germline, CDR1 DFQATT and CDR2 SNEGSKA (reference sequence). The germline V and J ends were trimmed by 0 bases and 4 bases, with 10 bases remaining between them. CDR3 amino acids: CSARDRFGNQPQHF. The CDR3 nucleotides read TGCAGTGCTAGAGATAGGTTCGGAAATCAGCCCCAGCATTTT.

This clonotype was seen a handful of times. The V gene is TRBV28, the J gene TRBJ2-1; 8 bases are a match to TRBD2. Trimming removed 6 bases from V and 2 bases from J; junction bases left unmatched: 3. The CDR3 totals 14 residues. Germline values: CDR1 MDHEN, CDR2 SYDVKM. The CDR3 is CASRVAGTYNEQFF. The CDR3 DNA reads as TGTGCCAGCAGGGTAGCGGGAACCTACAATGAGCAGTTCTTC. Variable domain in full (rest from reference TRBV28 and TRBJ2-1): DVKVTQSSRYLVKRTGEKVFLECVQDMDHENMFWYRQDPGLGLRLIYFSYDVKMKEKGDIPEGYSVSREKKERFSLILESASTNQTSMYLCASRVAGTYNEQFFGPGTRLTVL.